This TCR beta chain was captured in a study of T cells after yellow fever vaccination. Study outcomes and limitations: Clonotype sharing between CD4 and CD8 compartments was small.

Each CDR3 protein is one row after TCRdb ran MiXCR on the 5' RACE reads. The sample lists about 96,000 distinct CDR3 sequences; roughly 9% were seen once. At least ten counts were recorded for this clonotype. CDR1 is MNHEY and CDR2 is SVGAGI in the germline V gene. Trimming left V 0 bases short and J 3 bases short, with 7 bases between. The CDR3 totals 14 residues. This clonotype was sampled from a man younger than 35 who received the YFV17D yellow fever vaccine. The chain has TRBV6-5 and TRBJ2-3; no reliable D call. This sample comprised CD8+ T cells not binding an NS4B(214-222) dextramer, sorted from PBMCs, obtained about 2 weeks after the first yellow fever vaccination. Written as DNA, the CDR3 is TGTGCCAGCAGTTACTCAACAGCTACAGATACGCAGTATTTT. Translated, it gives CASSYSTATDTQYF.